This T cell receptor (beta chain) was sequenced for a study of cytomegalovirus exposure and HLA in healthy donors. Points from the study as a whole: Cytomegalovirus status was reportedly diagnosed by the classifier with high sensitivity and specificity.

Some clones are missing from TCRdb's copy, which holds only in-frame ones; the method was immunoSEQ multiplex PCR. Of under 200,000 clones in the sample, 80% to 90% were seen once. Concerning this clone: Its antigen is not identified.

This TCR was recovered from a woman aged 25 to 39 in good health and CMV-seronegative. Specimen: PBMCs.

Written as DNA, the CDR3 is TGTGCCAGCAGCCCAGGGGCCCAGGGGTTGAACACTGAAGCTTTCTTT. Its protein is CASSPGAQGLNTEAFF. This chain joins TRBV7-9 and TRBJ1-1, with D perhaps TRBD1 (6 bases). Germline V gene data show CDR1 as SEHNR and CDR2 as FQNEAQ (reference sequence). This CDR3 has 16 residues. V shed 5 bases and J shed 0 bases, with 16 bases lying between them.